This T cell receptor (beta chain) was identified in a study of shared clonotypes between healthy human individuals. Findings of the study overall: Among the subsets, naive ones generally showed larger estimated richness than memory ones.

Study processing details: ImmunoSEQ output held junction-only sequences without quality scores, so filtering differed. TCRdb keeps only in-frame clones here, not all; method: immunoSEQ multiplex PCR. V and J calls and clone size are copied from that table; D and trimming were computed from the DNA. The sample holds about 2.3 million clones, just under 95% seen once. Both subsets, CD45RA+ naive and CD45RA-negative memory, were split from the CD4+ cells. With 8 bases clipped from V and 7 bases from J, the junction kept 14 bases outside the gene matches. This CDR3 comprises 16 residues. The V gene's germline CDR1 is SEHNR and CDR2 FQNEAQ (reference sequence). In the case of this clone: Its antigen is currently unknown.

The sequencing input was naive CD4+ T cells from PBMCs. Specified subset: CD45RA+ positively selected. V gene TRBV7-9 combines with J gene TRBJ2-1, with 10 nucleotides matching TRBD2. The sequence came from a man aged 18 to 35 in good health. Some clones in this sample may be carry-over from other donors' samples. This CDR3 reads CASHPSGTSERNEQFF. The CDR3, as DNA: TGTGCCAGCCATCCCTCCGGGACTAGCGAAAGAAATGAGCAGTTCTTC.